This T cell receptor (beta chain) originates from a study of naive and memory T cell subsets. Broader study findings: Especially in CD8 cells, naive repertoires contained a few larger clonotypes, possibly CD45RA-re-expressing memory cells.

Both TRBC1 and TRBC2 were covered by a beta constant-region primer of two equimolar oligonucleotides. TCRdb recomputed calls from the UMI-ligation and nested PCR reads with MiXCR, one row per CDR3 protein. The sample lists some 150,000 distinct CDR3 sequences; about a sixth were seen once. Remarks on this clonotype: Its antigen is as yet unknown.

This TCR was sampled from a human donor in good health. Sequenced sample: naive CD4+ T cells from blood.

CDR3 loop: CASRMRQGLGTGNEQFF. DNA for the CDR3: TGTGCCAGCAGAATGCGACAGGGACTGGGGACGGGCAATGAGCAGTTCTTC. This chain uses TRBV27 with TRBJ2-1; the D gene is possibly TRBD1 (7 bases). CDR1 is MNHEY and CDR2 is SMNVEV in the germline V gene (reference sequence). The CDR3 spans 17 residues. V was cut by 6 bases and J by 6 bases, with 24 bases left in between.